Listed below are T cell receptor beta chains from one sample, sequenced in a study of shared clonotypes between healthy human individuals. Profiling relied on immunoSEQ multiplex PCR, and the TCRdb table lists in-frame clones only, not all of them. The table shows about 580,000 clones, with 95% to 98% occurring only once. The specimen sequenced was naive CD8+ T cells sorted from blood. The receptor set was obtained from a man aged 30 to 39 in good health. Both conserved end residues are trimmed from each CDR3. Fields, in order: V gene, CDR3 protein.

v_gene: TRBV4-1
CDR3aa: ASSQVGYTEAF

v_gene: TRBV6-6
CDR3aa: ASSPFMDRKNIQY

v_gene: TRBV7-9
CDR3aa: ASSSEGQERTYEQY

v_gene: TRBV7-8
CDR3aa: ASSLRPSGEQY

v_gene: TRBV5-4
CDR3aa: ASSLGTGRYT

v_gene: TRBV28
CDR3aa: ASSLAAGGTDTQY

v_gene: TRBV7-9
CDR3aa: ASSLAGTEQF

v_gene: TRBV7-2
CDR3aa: ASSLEGGHYEQY

v_gene: TRBV15
CDR3aa: ATSRVDYNEQF

v_gene: TRBV5-1
CDR3aa: ASSLNSETAYGYT

v_gene: TRBV7-8
CDR3aa: ASSLVPGRYGYT

v_gene: TRBV13
CDR3aa: ASSFVHQRETQY

v_gene: TRBV29-1
CDR3aa: SILPSSYNEQF